The entry below describes one TCR beta chain. This clone was observed once. What antigen it recognizes has not been identified. The input lacks base qualities; no much larger clone sits a single base away. TCRbeta CDR3 regions were amplified from genomic DNA using the immunoSEQ Assay, a bias-controlled multiplex PCR. The paper's processing steps were these. The number of nucleated cells in each sample was estimated from the amplification of reference gene primers within the assay. To quantify the absolute abundance of each unique TCRbeta CDR3 rearrangement, sequence reads were collapsed and filtered. For each sample, productive Simpson clonality was calculated as the square root of Simpson's diversity index over productive rearrangements. Drawn from immuneACCESS, this table holds only the in-frame rearrangements with V and J called that TCRdb kept. Clones are partly lost; checked studies trace under half to an unresolved V gene and leave the rest unexplained. V and J calls and clone size follow that table, whereas D and trimming were derived from the DNA. This sample gives more than 150,000 clones in total; about 89% of them show up just once. The ten biggest clones cover 6.7% of the sample.

V and J are truncated by 2 bases and 3 bases respectively, leaving an intervening sequence of 12 bases. Taken from the germline V gene, the CDR1 and CDR2 loops are SGHTA and FQGNSA. The CDR3 runs 15 residues from the cysteine to the phenylalanine. CDR3 DNA only is kept here, 45 bases in frame from base 1. The sample belongs to a study of blood T cell repertoires in COVID-19 (dated by TCRdb to the early 2020s). For the study in its entirety: Samples from collaborators originated in the United States, Italy and Spain and spanned both the acute and convalescent phases of COVID-19. HLA class I and class II types, where available, came from metadata supplied by the sample provider rather than from assay-based typing. The material from the prospective study consisted of cDNA or gDNA derived from T cells, B-cell-depleted T cells, or PBMCs. The sample metadata nearly always contained a de-identified subject ID, COVID-19 status, age in years and sex. A freely available public database, intended as a resource for researchers studying the immune response to SARS-CoV-2, is where the repertoires were released. Subjects who had been exposed to COVID-19, were actively infected with it, or had recovered from it provided the deeply sampled blood TCRbeta repertoires that made up the dataset. The samples were drawn from the first 160 participants of the ongoing ImmuneRACE study and from roughly 1,300 subjects provided by 6 global collaborators. Overall results and qualifications from the work: The amount of clinical and demographic metadata varied by source and participant and was provided uncurated.

The collaborating institutions used their own protocols to collect whole blood in K2EDTA tubes. For TCRbeta analysis, collaborator samples were shipped as frozen whole blood, as isolated PBMCs, or as DNA extracted from either sample type. Sequenced material: peripheral blood. The sequence came from a man aged 40-49 years with acute or convalescent COVID-19. The chain uses TRBV7-2 and TRBJ2-3, with TRBD1 perhaps the D gene, on 5 matching bases. In nucleotide form, the sequence is TGTGCCAGCAGCTTAAACCGACAGATAACAGATACGCAGTATTTT. It translates to CASSLNRQITDTQYF.